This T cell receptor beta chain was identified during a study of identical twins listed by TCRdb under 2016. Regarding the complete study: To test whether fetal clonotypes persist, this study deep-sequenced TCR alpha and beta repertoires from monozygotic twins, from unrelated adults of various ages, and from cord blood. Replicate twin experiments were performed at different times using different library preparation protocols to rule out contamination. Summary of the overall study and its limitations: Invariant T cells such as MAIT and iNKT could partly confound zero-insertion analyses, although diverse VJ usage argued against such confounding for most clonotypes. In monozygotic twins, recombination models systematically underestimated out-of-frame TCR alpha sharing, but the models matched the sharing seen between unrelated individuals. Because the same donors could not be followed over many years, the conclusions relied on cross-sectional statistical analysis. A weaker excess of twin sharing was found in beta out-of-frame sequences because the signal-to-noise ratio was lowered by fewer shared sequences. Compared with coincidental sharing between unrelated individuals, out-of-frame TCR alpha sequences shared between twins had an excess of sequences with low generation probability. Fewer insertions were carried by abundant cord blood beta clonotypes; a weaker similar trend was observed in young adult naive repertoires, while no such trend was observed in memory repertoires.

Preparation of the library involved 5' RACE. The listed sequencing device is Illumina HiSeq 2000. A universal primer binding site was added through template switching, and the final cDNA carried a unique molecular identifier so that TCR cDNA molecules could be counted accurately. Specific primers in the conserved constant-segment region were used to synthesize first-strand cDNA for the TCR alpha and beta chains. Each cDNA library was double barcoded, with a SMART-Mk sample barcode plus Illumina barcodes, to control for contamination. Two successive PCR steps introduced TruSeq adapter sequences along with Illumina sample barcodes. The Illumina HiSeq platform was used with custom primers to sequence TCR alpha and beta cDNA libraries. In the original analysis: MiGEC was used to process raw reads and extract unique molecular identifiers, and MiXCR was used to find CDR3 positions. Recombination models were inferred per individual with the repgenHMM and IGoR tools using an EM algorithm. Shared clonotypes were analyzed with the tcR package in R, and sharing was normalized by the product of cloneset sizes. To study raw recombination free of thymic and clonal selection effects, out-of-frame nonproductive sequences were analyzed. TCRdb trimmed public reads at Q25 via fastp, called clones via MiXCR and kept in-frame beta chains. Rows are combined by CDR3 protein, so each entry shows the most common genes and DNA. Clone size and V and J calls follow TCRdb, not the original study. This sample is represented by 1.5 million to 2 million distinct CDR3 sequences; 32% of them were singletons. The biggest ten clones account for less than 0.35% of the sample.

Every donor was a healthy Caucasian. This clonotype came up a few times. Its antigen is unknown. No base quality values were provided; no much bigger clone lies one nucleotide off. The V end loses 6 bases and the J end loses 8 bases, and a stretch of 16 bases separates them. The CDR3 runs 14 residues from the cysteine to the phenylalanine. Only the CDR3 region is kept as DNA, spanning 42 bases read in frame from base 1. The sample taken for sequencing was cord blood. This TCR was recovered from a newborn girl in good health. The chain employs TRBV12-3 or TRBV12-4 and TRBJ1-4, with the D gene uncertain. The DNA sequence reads TGTGCCAGCAGCTACATGGACGTGGCGGAAAAACTGTTTTTT. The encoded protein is CASSYMDVAEKLFF.